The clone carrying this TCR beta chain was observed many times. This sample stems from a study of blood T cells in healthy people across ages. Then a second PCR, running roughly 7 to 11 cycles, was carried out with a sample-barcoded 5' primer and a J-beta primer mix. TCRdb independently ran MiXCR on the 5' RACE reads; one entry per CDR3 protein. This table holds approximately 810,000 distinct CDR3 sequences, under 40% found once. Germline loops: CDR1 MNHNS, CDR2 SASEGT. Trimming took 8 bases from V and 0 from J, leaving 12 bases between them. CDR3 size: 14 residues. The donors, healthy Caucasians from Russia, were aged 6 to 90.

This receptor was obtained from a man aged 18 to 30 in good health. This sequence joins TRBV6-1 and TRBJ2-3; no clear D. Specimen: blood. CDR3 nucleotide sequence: TGTGCCAGCGGTATTCAGTTTAGCACAGATACGCAGTATTTT. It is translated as CASGIQFSTDTQYF.